Listed below are T cell receptor beta chains from one sample, sequenced in a study of cytomegalovirus exposure and HLA in healthy donors. TCRdb's table, derived via immunoSEQ multiplex PCR, lists solely in-frame clones and lacks some. The repertoire has some 230,000 clones, 75% to 95% of them found once; the top ten carry roughly 1%. The sequenced sample was PBMCs. These receptors originate from a woman between 18 and 30 years old in good health and CMV-seronegative. CDR3s include the opening cysteine and the closing phenylalanine or tryptophan. Each record gives: D gene, CDR3 length, J gene, V gene, clone size, CDR3 protein, CDR3 DNA. D genes are given only for firm matches. Only some rows state a clone size, as once, few, many or a class for expanded clones.

NA,12,TRBJ2-1,TRBV5-4,NA,CASSPIRGEQFF,TGTGCCAGCAGCCCGATCCGGGGTGAGCAGTTCTTC
TRBD1,15,TRBJ2-7,TRBV19,NA,CASSMVYRGMGEQYF,TGTGCCAGTAGTATGGTGTACAGGGGGATGGGAGAGCAGTACTTC
TRBD1,18,TRBJ1-6,TRBV2,NA,CASSEVLSEPGTDSPLHF,TGTGCCAGCAGTGAAGTTTTGTCAGAACCTGGGACAGATTCACCCCTCCACTTT
NA,12,TRBJ2-7,TRBV29-1,NA,CSVPADSYEQYF,TGCAGCGTTCCGGCGGACTCCTACGAGCAGTACTTC
NA,14,TRBJ2-1,TRBV28,NA,CASSRRDSYNEQFF,TGTGCCAGCAGTAGGAGGGACTCCTACAATGAGCAGTTCTTC
TRBD1,13,TRBJ1-2,TRBV6-6,NA,CASSETGGYGYTF,TGTGCCAGCAGCGAAACAGGGGGCTATGGCTACACCTTC
TRBD1,13,TRBJ1-4,TRBV30,NA,CAWSVNLLGQGFF,TGTGCCTGGAGTGTAAATTTGTTGGGACAGGGTTTTTTT
NA,14,TRBJ1-2,TRBV19,few,CASNADRGISGYTF,TGTGCCAGTAACGCCGATCGGGGAATAAGTGGCTACACCTTC
NA,16,TRBJ2-1,TRBV11-2,NA,CASSLNAVSSYNEQFF,TGTGCCAGCAGCTTAAATGCGGTTAGCTCCTACAATGAGCAGTTCTTC
NA,16,TRBJ2-1,TRBV11-3,NA,CASSPPGTNSYNEQFF,TGTGCCAGCAGCCCTCCCGGGACAAACTCCTACAATGAGCAGTTCTTC
TRBD2,15,TRBJ2-7,TRBV5-5,NA,CASRPGLAGTYEQYF,TGTGCCAGCAGACCGGGACTAGCGGGAACCTACGAGCAGTACTTC
TRBD1,15,TRBJ2-3,TRBV7-9,NA,CASTRQGAVTDTQYF,TGTGCCAGCACAAGACAGGGGGCGGTTACAGATACGCAGTATTTT
TRBD1,13,TRBJ2-5,TRBV30,NA,CAWSTGVRETQYF,TGTGCCTGGAGTACAGGGGTCCGGGAGACCCAGTACTTC
NA,17,TRBJ2-1,TRBV2,NA,CASSEPGFHPSYNEQFF,TGTGCCAGCAGTGAACCGGGTTTTCATCCCTCCTACAATGAGCAGTTCTTC
NA,13,TRBJ1-5,TRBV6-5,NA,CASSYLVNQPQHF,TGTGCCAGCAGTTACCTTGTGAATCAGCCCCAGCATTTT
NA,15,TRBJ2-1,TRBV7-3,NA,CASSLTGADKNEQFF,TGTGCCAGCAGCTTAACGGGGGCGGACAAAAATGAGCAGTTCTTC
TRBD2,19,TRBJ2-1,TRBV27,NA,CASSNRVPGLAGVSLEQFF,TGTGCCAGCAGTAACAGGGTTCCGGGACTAGCGGGAGTGAGCCTTGAGCAGTTCTTC
NA,14,TRBJ2-7,TRBV2,once,CASSGGSLTYEQYF,TGTGCCAGCAGTGGAGGGTCTCTAACCTACGAGCAGTACTTC
TRBD1,15,TRBJ2-7,TRBV27,NA,CASSLLGQGPYEQYF,TGTGCCAGCAGTTTATTGGGACAGGGACCCTACGAGCAGTACTTC
NA,11,TRBJ2-1,TRBV2,NA,CASSPPSEQFF,TGTGCCAGCAGCCCTCCCTCGGAGCAGTTCTTC
TRBD2,18,TRBJ2-7,TRBV4-1,NA,CASSQDLLYQGGPHEQYF,TGCGCCAGCAGCCAAGATCTCCTCTATCAGGGAGGGCCTCACGAGCAGTACTTC
NA,17,TRBJ1-5,TRBV4-1,NA,CASSHPSRGGGNQPQHF,TGCGCCAGCAGCCACCCCAGCCGAGGGGGAGGCAATCAGCCCCAGCATTTT
TRBD2,17,TRBJ2-3,TRBV5-1,NA,CASRNRAGGPSTDTQYF,TGCGCCAGCAGAAATCGGGCGGGAGGCCCGTCCACAGATACGCAGTATTTT
TRBD2,16,TRBJ2-1,TRBV7-3,NA,CASSLTGGPRYNEQFF,TGTGCCAGCAGCTTAACGGGAGGGCCACGTTACAATGAGCAGTTCTTC
NA,16,TRBJ2-3,TRBV18,NA,CASSPLETTHSDTQYF,TGTGCCAGCTCACCACTCGAAACTACACATTCAGATACGCAGTATTTT
NA,15,TRBJ1-4,TRBV19,NA,CASSINRGANEKLFF,TGTGCCAGTAGTATCAATCGGGGGGCTAATGAAAAACTGTTTTTT
TRBD1,14,TRBJ1-4,TRBV6-1,NA,CAGGAQGAAEKLFF,TGTGCCGGGGGGGCACAGGGGGCAGCGGAAAAACTGTTTTTT
TRBD1,15,TRBJ1-2,TRBV9,NA,CASSSRTGENYGYTF,TGTGCCAGCAGCTCCCGGACAGGGGAAAACTATGGCTACACCTTC
NA,16,TRBJ2-5,TRBV12-2,NA,CASRPPQREREETQYF,TGTGCAAGTCGCCCCCCTCAGCGGGAAAGGGAAGAGACCCAGTACTTC
NA,12,TRBJ1-4,TRBV30,NA,CAWSDQDSSLFF,TGTGCCTGGAGTGACCAGGACAGTTCTCTGTTTTTT
NA,15,TRBJ1-6,TRBV9,NA,CASSGSVLYNSPLHF,TGTGCCAGCAGCGGTTCTGTACTCTATAATTCACCCCTCCACTTT
TRBD1,16,TRBJ2-5,TRBV5-1,NA,CASNLQDRGWRETQYF,TGCGCCAGCAACTTGCAGGACAGGGGATGGAGAGAGACCCAGTACTTC
NA,13,TRBJ1-4,TRBV11-2,NA,CASRSGKQPKLFF,TGTGCCAGCAGGTCAGGAAAACAACCAAAACTGTTTTTT
NA,14,TRBJ2-5,TRBV5-1,NA,CASSSYQGWETQYF,TGCGCCAGCAGTTCATATCAGGGCTGGGAGACCCAGTACTTC
NA,12,TRBJ2-7,TRBV6-5,NA,CASSRSSYEQYF,TGTGCCAGCAGCCGTAGCTCCTACGAGCAGTACTTC
NA,15,TRBJ2-3,TRBV7-9,NA,CASTLWAESTDTQYF,TGTGCCAGCACCCTATGGGCAGAAAGCACAGATACGCAGTATTTT
TRBD1,13,TRBJ2-1,TRBV29-1,NA,CSVTKTGGNEQFF,TGCAGCGTCACCAAGACAGGGGGCAATGAGCAGTTCTTC
NA,15,TRBJ2-7,TRBV18,NA,CASSPQSGPAYEQYF,TGTGCCAGCTCACCACAATCAGGTCCGGCCTACGAGCAGTACTTC
NA,16,TRBJ2-3,TRBV5-1,NA,CASSPTLGADTDTQYF,TGCGCCAGCAGCCCGACGTTGGGGGCTGACACAGATACGCAGTATTTT
NA,14,TRBJ2-1,TRBV5-1,NA,CASSLSLVVDEQFF,TGCGCCAGCAGCTTGTCATTGGTAGTCGATGAGCAGTTCTTC
TRBD2,17,TRBJ2-2,TRBV7-2,NA,CASSLGLLAYYTGELFF,TGTGCCAGCAGCTTAGGACTACTAGCGTACTACACCGGGGAGCTGTTTTTT
NA,15,TRBJ1-2,TRBV27,NA,CASSLLGGGHYGYTF,TGTGCCAGCAGTCTTCTCGGGGGGGGACACTATGGCTACACCTTC